These T cell receptor beta chains were read from a single sample in a study of T cells in Graves' hyperthyroidism and ophthalmopathy. Using its own MiXCR run on the multiplex PCR reads, TCRdb lists one record per CDR3 protein. The sample has more than 300,000 distinct CDR3 sequences; 17% are singletons. The sequenced sample consisted of blood. These receptor sequences come from a young woman with Graves' hyperthyroidism that later progressed to Graves' ophthalmopathy. Each CDR3 is given with its conserved first and last residue. A D gene is named only where the DNA matches it firmly. Not all rows give a size; the values are once, few, many and, for expanded clones, a class.

V gene	J gene	D gene	clone size	CDR3 DNA	CDR3 protein
TRBV10-2	TRBJ2-7	.	few	TGCGCCAGCTACAAGGACGAGCAGTACTTC	CASYKDEQYF
TRBV20-1	TRBJ2-7	TRBD1	.	TGCAGTGCTAGGACCCGGCTCGGGACAGCCATCTCCTACGAGCAGTACTTC	CSARTRLGTAISYEQYF
TRBV11-2	TRBJ2-7	.	many	TGTGCCAGCAGCTTAGATCTGGACAGCTACGAGCAGTACTTC	CASSLDLDSYEQYF
TRBV30	TRBJ2-4	.	few	TGTGCCTGGAGTCAAGTTCAGGACATTCAGTACTTC	CAWSQVQDIQYF
TRBV12-3/TRBV12-4	TRBJ1-2	.	.	TGTGCCAGCAGTTTTAATGGGGCGATTACCTATGGCTACACCTTC	CASSFNGAITYGYTF
TRBV12-3/TRBV12-4	TRBJ2-1	TRBD2	few	TGTGCCAGCACCCTGACCGGGAGGTACAATGAGCAGTTCTTC	CASTLTGRYNEQFF
TRBV5-1	TRBJ2-5	.	.	TGCGCCAGCAGAATTCCCGGGACAAAAAAGACCCAGTACTTC	CASRIPGTKKTQYF
TRBV29-1	TRBJ2-5	.	many	TGCAGCGTTGATCCTGGGGACGGGCAAGAGACCCAGTACTTC	CSVDPGDGQETQYF
TRBV28	TRBJ1-5	.	many	TGTGCCAGCAGTTTGAGGGCGACTAATCAGCCCCAGCATTTT	CASSLRATNQPQHF
TRBV27	TRBJ2-3	.	many	TGTGCCAGCAGTTTATACGGACCGGGGGGCACAGATACGCAGTATTTT	CASSLYGPGGTDTQYF
TRBV6-5	TRBJ1-3	.	few	TGTGCCAGCAGTTACAGTGGCGAACGAAGCGGAAACACCATATATTTT	CASSYSGERSGNTIYF
TRBV5-1	TRBJ1-4	TRBD1	.	TGCGCCAGCAGCACGAACGGACAGGGCCAAAGTGAAAAACTGTTTTTT	CASSTNGQGQSEKLFF
TRBV28	TRBJ2-7	TRBD1	few	TGTGCCAACAGTTCACAGGGGGCATTATACGAGCAGTACTTC	CANSSQGALYEQYF
TRBV5-6	TRBJ1-1	.	few	TGTGCCAGCAGCGTACCGGGGAGATGGGGAGTCGGGAACACTGAAGCTTTCTTT	CASSVPGRWGVGNTEAFF
TRBV18	TRBJ2-7	TRBD1	many	TGTGCCAGCTCACCACCGAGAGGACAGGGCGTCGAGCAGTACTTC	CASSPPRGQGVEQYF
TRBV2	TRBJ1-4	.	many	TGTGCCAGCAGGGGCACGCGTGAAAAACTGTTTTTT	CASRGTREKLFF
TRBV6-5	TRBJ2-1	TRBD1	.	TGTGCCAGCAGTTACCCACAGGGGAGTGGGTACAATGAGCAGTTCTTC	CASSYPQGSGYNEQFF
TRBV29-1	TRBJ1-4	TRBD1	many	TGCAGCGTTGAAGTCCCGGGACAGAATGAAAAACTGTTTTTT	CSVEVPGQNEKLFF
TRBV2	TRBJ2-7	.	many	TGTGCCAGCAGTCCAGGTGGTTACAGGGAAAGGTACGAGCAGTACTTC	CASSPGGYRERYEQYF
TRBV6-1	TRBJ2-7	TRBD2	many	TGTGCCAGCAGTTCGGGACTAGCCTATTCCTCCTACGAGCAGTACTTC	CASSSGLAYSSYEQYF
TRBV27	TRBJ1-2	TRBD1	many	TGTGCCAGCAGTTTATCGAGGGGGCCCCTCTATGGCTACACCTTC	CASSLSRGPLYGYTF
TRBV20-1	TRBJ1-5	.	.	TGCAGTGCTAGAGGGACAGACTATAGCAATCAGCCCCAGCATTTT	CSARGTDYSNQPQHF
TRBV28	TRBJ2-7	TRBD2	many	TGTGCCAGCAGTTCGGGACTAGCGGGCTCCTACGAGCAGTACTTC	CASSSGLAGSYEQYF
TRBV28	TRBJ2-1	.	many	TGTGCCAGCAGTTTGATCAGGGCTGATGAGCAGTTCTTC	CASSLIRADEQFF
TRBV2	TRBJ1-1	TRBD1	.	TGTGCCAGCGTGGGACAGGGGGCCGGCACTGAAGCTTTCTTT	CASVGQGAGTEAFF
TRBV4-1	TRBJ2-7	.	.	TGCGCCAGCAGCCAAGGGACAGAGATCGCCTACGAGCAGTACTTC	CASSQGTEIAYEQYF
TRBV29-1	TRBJ2-5	TRBD1	many	TGCAGCGTTGCCAGGGGGCGACTAGAGGCCCCGACCCAGTACTTC	CSVARGRLEAPTQYF
TRBV6-2/TRBV6-3	TRBJ2-5	TRBD2	few	TGTGCCAGCAGCACGGGACTAGCGGGAGTCGGAGAGACCCAGTACTTC	CASSTGLAGVGETQYF
TRBV20-1	TRBJ2-1	.	.	TGCAGTGCTAGAGATAATTCCGGTGAGCAGTTCTTC	CSARDNSGEQFF
TRBV2	TRBJ2-1	.	.	TGTGCCAGCAGTCCCACTCTAACGTCGCCACCTTACAATGAGCAGTTCTTC	CASSPTLTSPPYNEQFF
TRBV10-3	TRBJ2-1	TRBD2	.	TGTGCCGTGCGGGGGGCTAGCGGGAGCTACAATGAGCAGTTCTTC	CAVRGASGSYNEQFF
TRBV4-1	TRBJ2-1	.	.	TGCGCCAGCAGCCAAGAGCGGCGACCCCTCGGGCATGAGCAGTTCTTC	CASSQERRPLGHEQFF
TRBV7-2	TRBJ2-1	TRBD2	many	TGTGCCAGCAGGGGAGTTTCGCGCGGGGGGGATACGAGCTCCTACAATGAGCAGTTCTTC	CASRGVSRGGDTSSYNEQFF
TRBV5-5	TRBJ2-7	TRBD1	.	TGTGCCAGCTTTCCCGGGACAGAAGCGTACGAGCAGTACTTC	CASFPGTEAYEQYF
TRBV12-3/TRBV12-4	TRBJ1-2	.	many	TGTGCCAGCAGTTTCCCCGGGGCCGGGGGTTTTGGCTACACCTTC	CASSFPGAGGFGYTF
TRBV27	TRBJ1-1	TRBD1	few	TGTGCCAGCAGTTTTACGACAGGGATAAGGACTGAAGCTTTCTTT	CASSFTTGIRTEAFF
TRBV19	TRBJ2-6	.	.	TGTGCCAGTAGTATAAGCAACTCTGGGGCCAACGTCCTGACTTTC	CASSISNSGANVLTF
TRBV2	TRBJ1-6	TRBD1	many	TGTGCCAGCAGTGAAGTCGGGACAGGGGGATCACCCCTCCACTTT	CASSEVGTGGSPLHF
TRBV7-8	TRBJ2-7	TRBD1	many	TGTGCCACAAGCGCCCGGACAGGACCTTACGAGCAGTACTTC	CATSARTGPYEQYF
TRBV7-8	TRBJ1-1	.	.	TGTGCCAGCATTCCAGACATCTTCAGGGCGAACACTGAAGCTTTCTTT	CASIPDIFRANTEAFF
TRBV19	TRBJ1-5	.	few	TGTGCCAGTAGTAGCACAGACAGAGGGTCAAATCAGCCCCAGCATTTT	CASSSTDRGSNQPQHF
TRBV18	TRBJ2-2	.	many	TGTGCCAGCTCACCACCGGGGGGCATGTACACCGGGGAGCTGTTTTTT	CASSPPGGMYTGELFF